The TCR beta chain described here comes from a study of Ad26.COV2.S vaccination and SARS-CoV-2 variants. Per the germline V gene, CDR1 is LGHNA and CDR2 is YSLEER. The CDR3 consists of 13 residues. V was clipped by 1 base and J by 1 base, with 4 bases between them. Using immunoSEQ multiplex PCR, the repertoire was profiled, and TCRdb retains in-frame clones only, with some absent. The repertoire holds hundreds of thousands of clones, with over 75% as singletons. Treatment: about 20 received Ad26.COV2.S at low or high dose, single or two shots; about five received placebo; per-sample allocation not given. Collection of the samples took place on day 63 after the first injection of vaccine or placebo.

The starting material was peripheral blood, obtained in a trial of Ad26.COV2.S vaccine versus placebo. The sequence was obtained from a person between 18 and 65 years old who received the Ad26.COV2.S COVID-19 vaccine or a placebo. The chain is built from TRBV4-3 and TRBJ1-2; D is ambiguous. CDR3 DNA: TGCGCCAGCAGCCAAGCAGTTAACTATGGCTACACCTTC. Protein sequence: CASSQAVNYGYTF.